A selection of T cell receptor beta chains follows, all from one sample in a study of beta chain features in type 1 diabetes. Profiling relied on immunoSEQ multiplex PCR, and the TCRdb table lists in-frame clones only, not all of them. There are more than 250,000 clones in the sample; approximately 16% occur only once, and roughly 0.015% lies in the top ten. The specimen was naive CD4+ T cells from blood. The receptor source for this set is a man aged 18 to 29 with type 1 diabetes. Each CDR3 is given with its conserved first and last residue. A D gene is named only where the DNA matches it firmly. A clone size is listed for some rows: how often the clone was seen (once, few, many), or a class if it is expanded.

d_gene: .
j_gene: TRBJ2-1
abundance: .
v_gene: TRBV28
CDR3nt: TGTGCCAGCAGCCAAGACCGGTCGGGCAATGAGCAGTTCTTC
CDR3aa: CASSQDRSGNEQFF

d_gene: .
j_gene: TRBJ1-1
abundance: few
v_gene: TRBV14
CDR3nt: TGTGCCAGCAGCCAAGAAATGCTCCAGGGAGCTTTCTTT
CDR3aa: CASSQEMLQGAFF

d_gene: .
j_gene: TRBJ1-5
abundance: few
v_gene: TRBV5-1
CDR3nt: TGCGCCAGCAGCTTCTGGGCAGGGCCTAATCAGCCCCAGCATTTT
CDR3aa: CASSFWAGPNQPQHF

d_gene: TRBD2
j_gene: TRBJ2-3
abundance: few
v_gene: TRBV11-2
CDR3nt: TGTGCCAGCAGCTCCCCCGCGATAGGCGGGGGGCCTGCAGATACGCAGTATTTT
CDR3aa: CASSSPAIGGGPADTQYF

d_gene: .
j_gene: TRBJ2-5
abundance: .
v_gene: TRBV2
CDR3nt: TGTGCCAGCAGTTGGAGTCAAGAGACCCAGTACTTC
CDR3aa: CASSWSQETQYF

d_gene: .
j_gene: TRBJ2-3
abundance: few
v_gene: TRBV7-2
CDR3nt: TGTGCCAGCAGCTTAAGGGAGCCTAGCACAGATACGCAGTATTTT
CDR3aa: CASSLREPSTDTQYF

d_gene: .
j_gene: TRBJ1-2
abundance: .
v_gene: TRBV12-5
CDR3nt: TGTGCTAGTGGGAGGGGAGGTAGGGGCTACACCTTC
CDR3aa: CASGRGGRGYTF

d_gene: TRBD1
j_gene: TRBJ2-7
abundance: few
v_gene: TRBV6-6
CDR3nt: TGTGCCAGCAGTGCAGGGGGCTACGAGCAGTACTTC
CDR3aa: CASSAGGYEQYF

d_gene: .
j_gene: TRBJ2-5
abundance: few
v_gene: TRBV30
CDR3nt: TGTGCCTGGAACCAGGGGGAGACCCAGTACTTC
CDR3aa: CAWNQGETQYF

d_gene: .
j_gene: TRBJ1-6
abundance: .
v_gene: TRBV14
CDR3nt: TGTGCCAGCAGCCGCTTTGAATTAGCGAATTCACCCCTCCACTTT
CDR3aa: CASSRFELANSPLHF

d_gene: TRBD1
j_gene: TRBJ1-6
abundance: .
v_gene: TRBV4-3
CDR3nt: TGCGCCAGCAGCCAAGATGCCCAGGGGGGTTCACCCCTCCACTTT
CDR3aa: CASSQDAQGGSPLHF

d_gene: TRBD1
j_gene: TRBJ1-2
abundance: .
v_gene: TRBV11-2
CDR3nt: TGTGCCAGCAGCTTCATCCGGGACAGGGATAACTATGGCTACACCTTC
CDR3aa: CASSFIRDRDNYGYTF

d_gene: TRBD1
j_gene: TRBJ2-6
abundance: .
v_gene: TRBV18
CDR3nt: TGTGCCAGCTCACCCCCCTGGACAGGGATACGCTCTGGGGCCAACGTCCTGACTTTC
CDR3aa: CASSPPWTGIRSGANVLTF

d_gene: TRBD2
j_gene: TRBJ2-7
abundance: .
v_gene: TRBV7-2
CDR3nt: TGTGCCAGCAGACTCGGGGGGAGGAGCTCCTACGAGCAGTACTTC
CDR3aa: CASRLGGRSSYEQYF

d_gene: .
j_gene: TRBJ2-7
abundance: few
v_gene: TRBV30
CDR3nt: TGTGCCTGGGGCCGGGTTCGCGAGCAGTACTTC
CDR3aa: CAWGRVREQYF

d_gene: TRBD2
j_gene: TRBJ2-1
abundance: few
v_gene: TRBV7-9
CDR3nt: TGTGCCAGCAGCCCTACCCTCCTAGCGGGAGGGCGGGATGAGCAGTTCTTC
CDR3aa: CASSPTLLAGGRDEQFF

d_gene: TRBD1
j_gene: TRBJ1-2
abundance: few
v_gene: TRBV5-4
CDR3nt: TGTGCCAGCAGCATCAGACAGGGACTTACTGCCCTTTATGGCTACACCTTC
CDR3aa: CASSIRQGLTALYGYTF

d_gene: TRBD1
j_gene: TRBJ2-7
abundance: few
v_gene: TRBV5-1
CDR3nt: TGCGCCAGCAGCGCCGGGACAGCCTACGAGCAGTACTTC
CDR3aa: CASSAGTAYEQYF

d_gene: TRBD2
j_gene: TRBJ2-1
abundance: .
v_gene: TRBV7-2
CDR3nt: TGTGCCAGCAGCCGCACTAGCGGGAGGTACAATGAGCAGTTCTTC
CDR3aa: CASSRTSGRYNEQFF

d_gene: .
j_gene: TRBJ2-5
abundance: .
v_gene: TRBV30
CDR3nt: TGTGCCTGGAGTAAATGGCTCCAAGAGACCCAGTACTTC
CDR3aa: CAWSKWLQETQYF

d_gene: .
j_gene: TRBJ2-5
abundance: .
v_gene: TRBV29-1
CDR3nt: TGCAGCGTCAGGGGTCGAGAGACCCAGTACTTC
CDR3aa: CSVRGRETQYF

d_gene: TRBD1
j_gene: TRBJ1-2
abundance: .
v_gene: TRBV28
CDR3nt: TGTGCCAGCAGTACGACAGGGTATGGCTACACCTTC
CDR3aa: CASSTTGYGYTF

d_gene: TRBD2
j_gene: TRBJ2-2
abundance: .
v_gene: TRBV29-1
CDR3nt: TGCAGCGTGCAACTACTAGCGGGAGCGGTCGGGGAGCTGTTTTTT
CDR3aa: CSVQLLAGAVGELFF

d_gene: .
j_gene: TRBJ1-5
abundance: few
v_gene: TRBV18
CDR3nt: TGTGCCAGCTCACCATCGGGGTCAAATAGCAATCAGCCCCAGCATTTT
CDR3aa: CASSPSGSNSNQPQHF

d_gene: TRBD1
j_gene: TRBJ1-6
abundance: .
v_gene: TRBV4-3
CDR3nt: TGCGCCAGCAGCCAAGAGGGACAGGGACGTTCACCCCTCCACTTT
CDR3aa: CASSQEGQGRSPLHF

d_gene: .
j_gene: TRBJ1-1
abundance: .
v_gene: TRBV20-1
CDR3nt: TGCAGTGCTAGTCTAGGGGGAGAAGCTTTCTTT
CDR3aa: CSASLGGEAFF

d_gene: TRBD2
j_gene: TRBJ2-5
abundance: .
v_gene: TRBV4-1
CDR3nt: TGCGCCAGCAGCCAAGATTCTAGCGGGAGGTTTCAGACCCAGTACTTC
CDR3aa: CASSQDSSGRFQTQYF

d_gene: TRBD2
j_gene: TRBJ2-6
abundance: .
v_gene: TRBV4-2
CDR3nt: TGTGCCAGCAGCCAAGGTTCCAGAGCGGGAGGCGGTGGGGCCAACGTCCTGACTTTC
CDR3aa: CASSQGSRAGGGGANVLTF

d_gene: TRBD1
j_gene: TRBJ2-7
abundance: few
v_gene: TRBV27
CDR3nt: TGTGCCAGCAGGCGAACCGCCGGGACAGTCTTCTACGAGCAGTACTTC
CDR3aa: CASRRTAGTVFYEQYF

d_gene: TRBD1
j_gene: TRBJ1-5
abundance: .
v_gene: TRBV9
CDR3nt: TGTGCCAGCAGCAGCAGGGGGGCTCGGCCCCAGCATTTT
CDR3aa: CASSSRGARPQHF

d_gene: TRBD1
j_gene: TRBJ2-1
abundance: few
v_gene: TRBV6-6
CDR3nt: TGTGCCAGCAGCTCGACCGACAGGGGGTCGTCCAATGAGCAGTTCTTC
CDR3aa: CASSSTDRGSSNEQFF

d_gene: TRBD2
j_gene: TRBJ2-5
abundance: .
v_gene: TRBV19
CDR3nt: TGTGCCAGTAGTACGCGACTAGCGGGAGTGATGAAGACCCAGTACTTC
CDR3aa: CASSTRLAGVMKTQYF

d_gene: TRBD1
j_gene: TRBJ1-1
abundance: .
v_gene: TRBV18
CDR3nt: TGTGCCAGCTCACCAACAGGGGTGGGTAGCACTGAAGCTTTCTTT
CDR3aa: CASSPTGVGSTEAFF

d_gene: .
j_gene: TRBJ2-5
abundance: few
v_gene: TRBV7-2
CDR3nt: TGTGCCAGCAGCTACGAAGGGTCAGGGGGGATCTACTTC
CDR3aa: CASSYEGSGGIYF

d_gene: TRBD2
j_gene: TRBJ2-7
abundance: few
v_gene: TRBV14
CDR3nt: TGTGCCAGCAGCCAACTAGGACTAGCGGGGGCCCACATAGACTACGAGCAGTACTTC
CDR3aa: CASSQLGLAGAHIDYEQYF

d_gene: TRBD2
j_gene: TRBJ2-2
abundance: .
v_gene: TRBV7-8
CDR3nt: TGTGCCAGCAGCTTAGCCTTAGCGGGGCAAAACACCGGGGAGCTGTTTTTT
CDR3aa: CASSLALAGQNTGELFF